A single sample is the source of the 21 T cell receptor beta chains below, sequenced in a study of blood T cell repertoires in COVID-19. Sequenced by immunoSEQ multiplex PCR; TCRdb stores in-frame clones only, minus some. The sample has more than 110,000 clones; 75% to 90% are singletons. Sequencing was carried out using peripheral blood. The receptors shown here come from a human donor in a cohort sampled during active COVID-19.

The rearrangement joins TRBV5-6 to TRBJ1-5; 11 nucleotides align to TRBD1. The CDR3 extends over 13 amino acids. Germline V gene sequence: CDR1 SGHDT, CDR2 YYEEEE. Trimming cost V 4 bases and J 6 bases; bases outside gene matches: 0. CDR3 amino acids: CASSGTGGQPQHF. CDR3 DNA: TGTGCCAGCAGCGGGACAGGGGGTCAGCCCCAGCATTTT.

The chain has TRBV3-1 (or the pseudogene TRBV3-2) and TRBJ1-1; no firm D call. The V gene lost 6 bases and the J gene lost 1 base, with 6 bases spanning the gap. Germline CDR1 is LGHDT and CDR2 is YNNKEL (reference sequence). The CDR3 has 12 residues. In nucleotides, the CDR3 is TGTGCCAGCAGATTAAAGAACACTGAAGCTTTCTTT. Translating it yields CASRLKNTEAFF.

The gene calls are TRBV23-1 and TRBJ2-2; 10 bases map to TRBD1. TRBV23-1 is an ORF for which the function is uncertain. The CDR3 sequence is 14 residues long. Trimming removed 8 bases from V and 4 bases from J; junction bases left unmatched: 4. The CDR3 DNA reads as TGCGCCAGCGACCGGGACAGGGGCACCGGGGAGCTGTTTTTT. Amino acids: CASDRDRGTGELFF.

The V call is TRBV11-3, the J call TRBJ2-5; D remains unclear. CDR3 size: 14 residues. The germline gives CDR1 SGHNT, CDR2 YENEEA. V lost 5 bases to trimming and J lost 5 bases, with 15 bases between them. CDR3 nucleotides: TGTGCCAGCAGCCCTACCTTAGCCCGGGAGACCCAGTACTTC. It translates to CASSPTLARETQYF.

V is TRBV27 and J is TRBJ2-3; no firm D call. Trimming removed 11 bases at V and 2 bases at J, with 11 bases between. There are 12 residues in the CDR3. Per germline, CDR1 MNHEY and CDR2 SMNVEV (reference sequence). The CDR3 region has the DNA TGTGCCCGCCCCAGACTCACAGATACGCAGTATTTT. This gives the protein CARPRLTDTQYF.

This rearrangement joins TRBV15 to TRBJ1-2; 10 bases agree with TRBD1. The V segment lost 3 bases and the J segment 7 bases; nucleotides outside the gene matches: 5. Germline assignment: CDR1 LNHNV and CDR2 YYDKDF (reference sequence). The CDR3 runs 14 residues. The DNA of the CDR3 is TGTGCCACCAGCAGCGCGACAGGGGGCTCTGGCTACACCTTC. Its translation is CATSSATGGSGYTF.

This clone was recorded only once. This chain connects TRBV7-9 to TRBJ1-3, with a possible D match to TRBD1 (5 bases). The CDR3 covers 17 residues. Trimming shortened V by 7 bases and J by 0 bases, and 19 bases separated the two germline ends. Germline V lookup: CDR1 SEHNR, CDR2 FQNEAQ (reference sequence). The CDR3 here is CASKTPGNPRSGNTIYF. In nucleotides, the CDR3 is TGTGCCAGCAAAACCCCAGGGAATCCCCGCTCTGGAAACACCATATATTTT.

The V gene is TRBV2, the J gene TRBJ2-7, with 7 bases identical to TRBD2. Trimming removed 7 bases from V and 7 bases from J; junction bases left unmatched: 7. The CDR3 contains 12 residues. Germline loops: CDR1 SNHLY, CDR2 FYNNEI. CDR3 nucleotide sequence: TGTGCCAGCACCGCGTTGCGGGGGGAGCAGTACTTC. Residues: CASTALRGEQYF. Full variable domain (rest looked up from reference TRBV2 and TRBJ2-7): EPEVTQTPSHQVTQMGQEVILRCVPISNHLYFYWYRQILGQKVEFLVSFYNNEISEKSEIFDDQFSVERPDGSNFTLKIRSTKLEDSAMYFCASTALRGEQYFGPGTRLTVT.

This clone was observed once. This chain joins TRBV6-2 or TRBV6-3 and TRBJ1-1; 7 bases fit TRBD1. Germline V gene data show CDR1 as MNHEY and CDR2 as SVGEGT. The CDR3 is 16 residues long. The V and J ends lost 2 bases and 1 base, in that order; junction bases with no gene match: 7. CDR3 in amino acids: CASSYAPGQRNTEAFF. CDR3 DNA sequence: TGTGCCAGCAGTTACGCGCCGGGACAGAGGAACACTGAAGCTTTCTTT.

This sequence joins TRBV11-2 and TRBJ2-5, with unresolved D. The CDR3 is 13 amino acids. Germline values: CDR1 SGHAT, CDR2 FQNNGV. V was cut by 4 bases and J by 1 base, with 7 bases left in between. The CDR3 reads CASSSGGQETQYF. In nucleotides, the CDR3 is TGTGCCAGCAGCTCTGGCGGCCAAGAGACCCAGTACTTC.

CDR3 residues: CASSQRLAGGPYEQYF. In DNA, the CDR3 is TGTGCCAGCTCACAACGACTAGCGGGGGGGCCCTACGAGCAGTACTTC. J is TRBJ2-7 and V is TRBV18, with TRBD2 matching 14 bases. The junction had 4 bases not matched to a gene; V was cut back by 4 bases and J by 2 bases. From germline, CDR1 is KGHSH and CDR2 LQKENI. CDR3 size: 16 residues.

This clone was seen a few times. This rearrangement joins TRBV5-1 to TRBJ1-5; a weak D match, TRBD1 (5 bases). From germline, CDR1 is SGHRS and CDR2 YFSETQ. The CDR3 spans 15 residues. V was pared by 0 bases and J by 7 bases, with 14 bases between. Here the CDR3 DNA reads TGCGCCAGCAGCTTGGTCGGGAGCCCAGGGCAGCCCCAGCATTTT. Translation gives CASSLVGSPGQPQHF.

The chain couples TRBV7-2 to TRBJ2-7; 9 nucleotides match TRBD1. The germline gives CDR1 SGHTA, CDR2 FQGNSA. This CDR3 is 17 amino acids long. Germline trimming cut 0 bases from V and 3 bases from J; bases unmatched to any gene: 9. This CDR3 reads CASSLASTGGAGYEQYF. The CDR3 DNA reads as TGTGCCAGCAGCTTAGCGAGTACAGGGGGCGCGGGCTACGAGCAGTACTTC.

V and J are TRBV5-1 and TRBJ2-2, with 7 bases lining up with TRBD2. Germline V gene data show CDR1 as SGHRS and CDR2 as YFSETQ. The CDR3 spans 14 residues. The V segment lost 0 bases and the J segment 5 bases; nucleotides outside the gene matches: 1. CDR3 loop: CASSLASGTGELFF. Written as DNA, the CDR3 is TGCGCCAGCAGCTTGGCTAGCGGTACCGGGGAGCTGTTTTTT.

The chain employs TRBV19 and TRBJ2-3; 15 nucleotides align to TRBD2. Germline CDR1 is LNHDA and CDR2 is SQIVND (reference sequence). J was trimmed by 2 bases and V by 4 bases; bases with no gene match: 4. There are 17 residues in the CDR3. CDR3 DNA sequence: TGTGCCAGTAGTAAGCGGACTAGCGGGGGGGCCACAGATACGCAGTATTTT. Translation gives CASSKRTSGGATDTQYF.

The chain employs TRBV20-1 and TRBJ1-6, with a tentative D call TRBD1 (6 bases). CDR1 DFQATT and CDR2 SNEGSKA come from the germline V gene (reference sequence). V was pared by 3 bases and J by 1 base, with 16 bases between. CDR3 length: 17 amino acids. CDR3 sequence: CSASDGTQRSYNSPLHF. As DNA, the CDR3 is TGCAGTGCTAGTGACGGGACACAACGGTCCTATAATTCACCCCTCCACTTT.

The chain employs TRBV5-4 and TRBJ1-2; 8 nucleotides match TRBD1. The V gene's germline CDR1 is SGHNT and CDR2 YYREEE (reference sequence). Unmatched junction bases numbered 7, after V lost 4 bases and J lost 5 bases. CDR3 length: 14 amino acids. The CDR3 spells CASSQTGVTYGYTF. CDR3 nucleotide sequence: TGTGCCAGCAGCCAGACAGGGGTGACTTATGGCTACACCTTC.

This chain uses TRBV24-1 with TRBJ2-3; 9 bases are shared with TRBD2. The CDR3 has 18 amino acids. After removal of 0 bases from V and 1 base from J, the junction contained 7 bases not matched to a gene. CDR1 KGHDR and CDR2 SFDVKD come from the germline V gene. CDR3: CATSDLGWREGGTDTQYF. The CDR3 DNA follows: TGTGCCACCAGTGATTTGGGGTGGCGGGAGGGAGGCACAGATACGCAGTATTTT.

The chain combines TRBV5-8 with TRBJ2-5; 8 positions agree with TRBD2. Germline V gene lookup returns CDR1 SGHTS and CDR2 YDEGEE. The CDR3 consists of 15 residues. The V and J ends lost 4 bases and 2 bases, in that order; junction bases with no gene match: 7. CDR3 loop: CASSRISGNQETQYF. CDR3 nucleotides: TGTGCCAGCAGCCGTATTAGCGGGAATCAAGAGACCCAGTACTTC.

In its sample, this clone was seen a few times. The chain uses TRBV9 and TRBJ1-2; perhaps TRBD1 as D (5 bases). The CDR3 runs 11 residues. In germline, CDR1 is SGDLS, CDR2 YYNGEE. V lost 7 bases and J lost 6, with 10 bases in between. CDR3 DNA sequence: TGTGCCAGCGCAAGGGGCGATGGCTACACCTTC. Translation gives CASARGDGYTF.

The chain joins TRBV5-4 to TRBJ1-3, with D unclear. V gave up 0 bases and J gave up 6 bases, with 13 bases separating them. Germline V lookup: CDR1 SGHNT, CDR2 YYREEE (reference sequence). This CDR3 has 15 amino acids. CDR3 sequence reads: CASSLGIGEQNTIYF. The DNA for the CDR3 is TGTGCCAGCAGCTTGGGAATCGGGGAACAAAACACCATATATTTT.